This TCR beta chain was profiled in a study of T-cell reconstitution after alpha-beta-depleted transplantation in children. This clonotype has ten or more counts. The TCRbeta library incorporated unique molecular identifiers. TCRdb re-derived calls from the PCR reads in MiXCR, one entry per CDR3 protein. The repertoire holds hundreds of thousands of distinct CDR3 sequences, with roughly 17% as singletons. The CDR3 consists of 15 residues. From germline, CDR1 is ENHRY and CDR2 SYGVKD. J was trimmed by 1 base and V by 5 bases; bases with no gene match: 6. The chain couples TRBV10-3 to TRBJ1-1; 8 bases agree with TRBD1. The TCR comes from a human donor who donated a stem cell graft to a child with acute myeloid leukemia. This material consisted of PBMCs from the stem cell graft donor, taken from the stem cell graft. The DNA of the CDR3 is TGTGCCATCAGTCATCCCAGGGGGCGGAACACTGAAGCTTTCTTT. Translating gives CAISHPRGRNTEAFF.